These T cell receptor beta chains were read from a single sample in a study of human T cells and chemical hapten exposure. From the RACE reads, TCRdb called clonotypes with MiXCR, one entry per CDR3 protein. This table has 80,000 to 95,000 distinct CDR3 sequences, 11% appearing once. The source was whole blood, collected in connection with sensitization to the hapten diphenylcyclopropenone (DPC). These receptors all come from a man aged 35-49 years with alopecia areata. Some clones in this sample may be carry-over from other donors' samples. Each CDR3 is given without its conserved first and last residue.

>TRBJ2-3|TRBV9
ASSVADQDTQY
>TRBJ2-1|TRBV20-1
SARESGLAGFNEQF
>TRBJ1-1|TRBV29-1
SADRDRHTEAF
>TRBJ2-1|TRBV19
ASSIRSQGSSYNEQF
>TRBJ1-1|TRBV2
ARGSAAEAF
>TRBJ1-2|TRBV6-2/TRBV6-3
ASRTTDRGWYGYT
>TRBJ2-3|TRBV4-3
ASSRTGALDTQY
>TRBJ2-3|TRBV12-3/TRBV12-4
ASLLTSTDTQY
>TRBJ2-6|TRBV27
ASKDSTHSGANVLT
>TRBJ2-7|TRBV20-1
SAGITTGRSSYEQY
>TRBJ2-7|TRBV6-2/TRBV6-3
ASSPRTSGRSSYEQY
>TRBJ1-1|TRBV3-1
ASSKPGLTEAF
>TRBJ1-2|TRBV7-2
ASSIGGNYGYT
>TRBJ2-7|TRBV4-3
ASSQESDWSYEQY
>TRBJ2-3|TRBV18
ASSLGTSGTDTQY
>TRBJ1-6|TRBV28
ASSPTGDNSPLH
>TRBJ2-1|TRBV7-3
ASSSGPHNEQF
>TRBJ1-5|TRBV27
ASSLRGRDRDSNQPQH
>TRBJ2-3|TRBV28
ALGGGAVDTQY
>TRBJ1-1|TRBV27
ASSLDRLNTEAF
>TRBJ2-1|TRBV19
ASSMGLGSYNEQF
>TRBJ2-6|TRBV7-9
ASSQTSYGANVLT
>TRBJ2-2|TRBV6-1
ASRPLAGTTNTGELF
>TRBJ2-4|TRBV10-3
AISEDRGGTKNIQY
>TRBJ1-5|TRBV28
ASSTPGQGNQPQH
>TRBJ2-3|TRBV7-8
ASSLDSGGRATDTQY
>TRBJ1-1|TRBV5-4
ASSIRQTPPEAF
>TRBJ2-1|TRBV6-2/TRBV6-3
ASSPPGLAGNEQF
>TRBJ2-2|TRBV24-1
ATRVTGAGELF
>TRBJ1-2|TRBV27
ASSLRGENYGYT